This T cell receptor beta chain originates from a study of blood T cells in healthy people across ages. Germline CDR1 reads MNHEY; CDR2 reads SVGAGI. The CDR3 is 13 residues long. V was shortened by 7 bases and J by 6 bases, with 13 bases between the two germline ends. The authors extracted at least 5 micrograms of total RNA per sample. Study-wide results and limits: Diversity of TCR beta correlated strongly with naive T cell percentage.

About this clonotype itself: Antigen unknown.

Sample-barcoded 5' priming and a J-beta primer mix drove a second PCR of roughly 7 to 11 cycles. Tagging of each cDNA molecule was performed by a template-switch adaptor with 12 random nucleotides. TCRdb reprocessed the 5' RACE reads via MiXCR and lists one record per CDR3 protein. The sample lists approximately 760,000 distinct CDR3 sequences; roughly 25% were seen once. These data were also reused for a study on T cells of mothers and their children. That source adds: Reads obtained per mother exceeded 9.5 million TCR beta CDR3 reads, with several million obtained per child.

The sample comprised blood. The receptor comes from a boy aged 5-17 years in good health. J is TRBJ2-1 and V is TRBV6-5; D could derive from TRBD1 or TRBD2 (7 bases each). As DNA, the CDR3 is TGTGCCAGCACCCAGGGGGGGAGCAATGAGCAGTTCTTC. Amino acids: CASTQGGSNEQFF.